These 4 T cell receptor beta chains came from one sample sequenced in a study of blood T cell repertoires in COVID-19. Only in-frame clones appear in the TCRdb table, and some are missing; sequencing was by immunoSEQ multiplex PCR. The top ten clones hold 1.5% to 2% of a sample with about 180,000 clones, nearly 90% of them seen once. The specimen sequenced was peripheral blood. These TCRs come from a young man who had recovered from COVID-19.

The chain is built from TRBV29-1 and TRBJ1-2; D perhaps matches TRBD1 (5 bases). Per germline, CDR1 SQVTM and CDR2 ANQGSEA. CDR3 length equals 13 residues. Trimming took off 5 bases at V and 0 bases at J, with 10 bases between the two ends. The CDR3 reads CSVIGDSNYGYTF. The CDR3 DNA sequence: TGCAGCGTTATAGGGGACTCTAACTATGGCTACACCTTC. Together with reference TRBV29-1 and TRBJ1-2, the CDR3 gives the full variable domain: SAVISQKPSRDICQRGTSLTIQCQVDSQVTMMFWYRQQPGQSLTLIATANQGSEATYESGFVIDKFPISRPNLTFSTLTVSNMSPEDSSIYLCSVIGDSNYGYTFGSGTRLTVV.

A single count supports this clone. The chain carries TRBV6-5 and TRBJ1-1; D is undetermined. V lost 7 bases, J lost 4 bases, and 13 bases lay in between. This CDR3 is 13 amino acids long. Germline-derived CDR1 and CDR2 are MNHEY and SVGAGI. CDR3 region: CASKPQEGTEAFF. The CDR3 nucleotides read TGTGCCAGCAAACCCCAGGAGGGCACTGAAGCTTTCTTT.

This chain uses TRBV4-2 with TRBJ2-7, with 10 bases aligning to TRBD1. CDR3 length: 16 residues. The V gene end was trimmed by 4 bases and the J gene end by 0 bases; junction bases not matched to a gene: 6. CDR1 LGHNA and CDR2 YNFKEQ come from the germline V gene. CDR3 sequence (DNA): TGTGCCAGCAGCCTTACGACAGGGGGCTCCTCCTACGAGCAGTACTTC. Residues: CASSLTTGGSSYEQYF.

The CDR3 nucleotides read TGTGCCAGCAGCTTCAAGGACAGGGTAACCGGGGAGCTGTTTTTT. Protein product: CASSFKDRVTGELFF. The chain links TRBV7-2 to TRBJ2-2; 8 bases map to TRBD1. Germline assignment: CDR1 SGHTA and CDR2 FQGNSA. V shed 3 bases and J 5 bases; nucleotides not matched to a gene: 5. The CDR3 loop spans 15 amino acids. Supplemented by reference TRBV7-2 and TRBJ2-2, the full variable domain reads GAGVSQSPSNKVTEKGKDVELRCDPISGHTALYWYRQSLGQGLEFLIYFQGNSAPDKSGLPSDRFSAERTGGSVSTLTIQRTQQEDSAVYLCASSFKDRVTGELFFGEGSRLTVL.